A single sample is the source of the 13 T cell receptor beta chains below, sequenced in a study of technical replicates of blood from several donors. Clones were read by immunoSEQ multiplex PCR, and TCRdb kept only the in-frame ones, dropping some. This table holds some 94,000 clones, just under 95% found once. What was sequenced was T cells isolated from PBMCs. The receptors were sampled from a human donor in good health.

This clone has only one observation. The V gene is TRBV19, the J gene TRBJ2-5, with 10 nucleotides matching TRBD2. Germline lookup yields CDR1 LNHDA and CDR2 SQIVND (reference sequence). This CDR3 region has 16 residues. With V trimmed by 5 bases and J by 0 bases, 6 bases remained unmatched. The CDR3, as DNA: TGTGCCAGTAGTTCCCCTAGCGGGAGAAACCAAGAGACCCAGTACTTC. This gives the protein CASSSPSGRNQETQYF.

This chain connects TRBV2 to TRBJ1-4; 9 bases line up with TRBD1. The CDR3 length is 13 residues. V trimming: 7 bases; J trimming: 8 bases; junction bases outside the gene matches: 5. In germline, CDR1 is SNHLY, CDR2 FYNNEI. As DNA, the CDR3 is TGTGCCAGCATGAATACAGGGGGCGAAAAACTGTTTTTT. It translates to CASMNTGGEKLFF.

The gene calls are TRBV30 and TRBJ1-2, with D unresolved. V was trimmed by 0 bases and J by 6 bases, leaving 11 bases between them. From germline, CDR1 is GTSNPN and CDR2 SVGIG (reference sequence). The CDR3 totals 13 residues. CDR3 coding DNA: TGTGCCTGGAGTGTGGGCGGAGGGCATGGCTACACCTTC. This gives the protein CAWSVGGGHGYTF.

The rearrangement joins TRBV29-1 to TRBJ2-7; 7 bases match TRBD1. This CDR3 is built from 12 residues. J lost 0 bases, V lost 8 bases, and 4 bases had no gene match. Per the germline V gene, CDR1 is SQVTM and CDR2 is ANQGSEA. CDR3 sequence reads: CSTRDSSYEQYF. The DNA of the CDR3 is TGCAGCACCCGGGACAGCTCCTACGAGCAGTACTTC.

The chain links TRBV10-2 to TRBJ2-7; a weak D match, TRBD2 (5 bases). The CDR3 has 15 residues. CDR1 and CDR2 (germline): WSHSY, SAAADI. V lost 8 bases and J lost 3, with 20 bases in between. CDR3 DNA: TGCGCCAGCGGCTCCCTGCGGGCTACCTTCTACGAGCAGTACTTC. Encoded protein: CASGSLRATFYEQYF.

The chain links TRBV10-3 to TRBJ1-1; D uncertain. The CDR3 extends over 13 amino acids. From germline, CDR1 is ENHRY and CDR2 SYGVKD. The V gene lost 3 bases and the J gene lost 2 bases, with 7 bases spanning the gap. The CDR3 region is CAISDAGNTEAFF. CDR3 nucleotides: TGTGCCATCAGTGATGCGGGAAACACTGAAGCTTTCTTT.

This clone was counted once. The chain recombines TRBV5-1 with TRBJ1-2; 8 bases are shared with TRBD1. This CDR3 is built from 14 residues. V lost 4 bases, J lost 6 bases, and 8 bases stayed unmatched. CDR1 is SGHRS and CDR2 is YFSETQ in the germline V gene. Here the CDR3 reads CASSLLQGGDGYTF. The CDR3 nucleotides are TGCGCCAGCAGCCTCCTACAGGGGGGAGATGGCTACACCTTC. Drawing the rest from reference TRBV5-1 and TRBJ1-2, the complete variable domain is KAGVTQTPRYLIKTRGQQVTLSCSPISGHRSVSWYQQTPGQGLQFLFEYFSETQRNKGNFPGRFSGRQFSNSRSEMNVSTLELGDSALYLCASSLLQGGDGYTFGSGTRLTVV.

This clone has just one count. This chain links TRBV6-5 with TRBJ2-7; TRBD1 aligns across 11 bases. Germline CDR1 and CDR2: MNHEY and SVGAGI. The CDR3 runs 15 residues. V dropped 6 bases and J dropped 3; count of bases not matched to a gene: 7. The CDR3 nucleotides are TGTGCCAGCAGCCTCTCCGGGACAGGGGGCTACGAGCAGTACTTC. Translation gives CASSLSGTGGYEQYF.

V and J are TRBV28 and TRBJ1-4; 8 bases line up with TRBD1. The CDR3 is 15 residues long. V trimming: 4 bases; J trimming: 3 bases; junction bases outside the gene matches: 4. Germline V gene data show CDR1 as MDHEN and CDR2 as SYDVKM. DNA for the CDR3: TGTGCCAGCAGTTGGACAGGGACGCCTAATGAAAAACTGTTTTTT. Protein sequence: CASSWTGTPNEKLFF.

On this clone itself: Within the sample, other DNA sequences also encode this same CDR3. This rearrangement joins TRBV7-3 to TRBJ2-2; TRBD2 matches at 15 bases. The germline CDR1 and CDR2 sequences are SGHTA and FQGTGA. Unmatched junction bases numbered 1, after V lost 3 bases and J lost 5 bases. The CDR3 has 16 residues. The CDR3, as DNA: TGTGCCAGCAGCTTGGGACTAGCGGGAGGTACCGGGGAGCTGTTTTTT. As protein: CASSLGLAGGTGELFF.

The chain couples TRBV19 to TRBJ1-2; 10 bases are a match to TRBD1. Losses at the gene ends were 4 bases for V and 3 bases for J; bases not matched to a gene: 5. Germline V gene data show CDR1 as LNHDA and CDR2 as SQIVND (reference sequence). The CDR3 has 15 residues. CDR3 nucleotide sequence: TGTGCCAGTAGTACCCCGGGACAGGGGTACTATGGCTACACCTTC. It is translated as CASSTPGQGYYGYTF. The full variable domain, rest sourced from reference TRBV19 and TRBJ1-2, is DGGITQSPKYLFRKEGQNVTLSCEQNLNHDAMYWYRQDPGQGLRLIYYSQIVNDFQKGDIAEGYSVSREKKESFPLTVTSAQKNPTAFYLCASSTPGQGYYGYTFGSGTRLTVV.

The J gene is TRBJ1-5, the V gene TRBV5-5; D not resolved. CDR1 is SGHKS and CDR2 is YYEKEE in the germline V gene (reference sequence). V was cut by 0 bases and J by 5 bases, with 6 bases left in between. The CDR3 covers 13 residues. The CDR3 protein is CASSLAADQPQHF. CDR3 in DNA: TGTGCCAGCAGCTTGGCTGCGGATCAGCCCCAGCATTTT.

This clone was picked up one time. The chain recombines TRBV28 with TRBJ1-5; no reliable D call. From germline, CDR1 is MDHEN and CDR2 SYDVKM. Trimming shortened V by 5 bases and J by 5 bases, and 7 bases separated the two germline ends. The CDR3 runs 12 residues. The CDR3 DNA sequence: TGTGCCAGCAGTCCCCCATATCAGCCCCAGCATTTT. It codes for CASSPPYQPQHF.